This T cell receptor (beta chain) was identified during a study of Graves' ophthalmopathy and Graves' hyperthyroidism. Findings of the study overall: Among thyroid clonotypes expanded above 0.001 frequency, most also appeared in blood.

No donor had other autoimmune disease, uncontrolled infection, pregnancy or lactation. RNA transcripts provided the template for amplifying TCR beta CDR3 regions. RT-PCR was first run with HTBI primers, then multiplex PCR in a second round. Each CDR3 protein gets one entry after TCRdb re-called the multiplex PCR reads with MiXCR. The repertoire has 500,000 to 700,000 distinct CDR3 sequences, approximately 35% of them found once; the top ten carry 3.5% to 4.5%. For this clonotype: Its cognate antigen is unknown. Possible read error: a much larger clone is one base away.

The CDR3 totals 14 residues. Germline-derived CDR1 and CDR2 are SEHNR and FQNEAQ (reference sequence). Material: peripheral blood or thyroid tissue (not recorded which). The V call is TRBV7-9, the J call TRBJ2-7; D tentatively fits TRBD1 or TRBD2 (6 bases each). This sequence was found in an adult man with Graves' hyperthyroidism. The CDR3 loop reads CASSSRDTTYEQHF. The CDR3 region has the DNA TGTGCCAGCAGCTCGCGGGACACCACCTACGAGCAGCACTTC.